A single TCR beta chain is shown here with its context. What it binds is not known. The sample originates from a study of cytomegalovirus exposure and HLA in healthy donors. Vbeta (60) and Jbeta (13) primers were used in the PCR. The data were produced by immunoSEQ multiplex PCR, yet TCRdb's version contains in-frame clones alone and is incomplete. The sample contains 150,000 to 180,000 clones, more than 60% of which appear only once. Study conclusions and caveats: The study had only CMV serostatus as immune exposure information. Sequencing likely produced, as an artifact, a cluster of highly shared sequence variants. In a later analysis, common viral pathogens appeared linked to several of the most significant clusters.

Germline V gene sequence: CDR1 SQVTM, CDR2 ANQGSEA. The length of the CDR3 is 9 residues. V usage is TRBV29-1 and J usage is TRBJ1-5, with a possible D match to TRBD1 (6 bases). This clonotype was sampled from a middle-aged woman in good health and CMV-seronegative. The sample taken for sequencing was PBMCs. The CDR3 nucleotides are TGCAGGGGGGCCGGGCCCCAGCATTTT. This sequence encodes CRGAGPQHF.